A selection of T cell receptor beta chains follows, all from one sample in a study of blood T cell repertoires in COVID-19. Measured with immunoSEQ multiplex PCR; TCRdb has only the in-frame clones, and not every one. The sample lists 150,000 or so clones, roughly 84% seen once, with approximately 3.8% in the top ten. The sample consisted of peripheral blood. These receptor sequences come from a woman between 55 and 75 years old with acute or convalescent COVID-19. CDR3s include the opening cysteine and the closing phenylalanine or tryptophan. Clone size is not always given. Where it is, it says once, few, many or a class for expanded clones.

-	TRBV6-5	TRBJ1-6	CASRPGGYGNSPLHF
-	TRBV5-1	TRBJ1-1	CASSFERDTEAFF
-	TRBV5-1	TRBJ2-3	CASSGILKAGRVTDTQYF
-	TRBV24-1	TRBJ2-2	CATSETSALNTGELFF
-	TRBV24-1	TRBJ2-3	CATSDARLAGTDTQYF
-	TRBV19	TRBJ2-7	CASSMSGQGDYEQYF
once	TRBV28	TRBJ2-5	CASSLPSGQGAETQYF
-	TRBV13	TRBJ2-1	CASSTPLVNEQFF
-	TRBV7-3	TRBJ1-1	CASSLIAADGINTEAFF
-	TRBV13	TRBJ1-3	CASSHGQGSGNTIYF
-	TRBV6-5	TRBJ2-7	CASRGGGTAYEQYF
-	TRBV4-3	TRBJ1-1	CASSRIQGTEAFF
-	TRBV10-3	TRBJ2-2	CAISESRGVTGELFF
-	TRBV27	TRBJ2-3	CASSPRRSGTDTQYF
-	TRBV20-1	TRBJ1-3	CSASLQDTIYF
once	TRBV11-2	TRBJ1-2	CASGGILTNYGYTF
-	TRBV7-2	TRBJ2-7	CASKPSSGSSYEQYF